This record covers a single T cell receptor (beta chain). The antigen is not known. The CDR3 totals 14 residues. Germline CDR1 and CDR2: MDHEN and SYDVKM. V trimming: 4 bases; J trimming: 3 bases; junction bases outside the gene matches: 3. Repertoires were generated with immunoSEQ multiplex PCR, while TCRdb's copy carries only in-frame clones and drops some. Here the sample spans approximately 140,000 clones, less than 95% being singletons. This entry comes from a study of T cell responses to AZD1222 COVID-19 vaccine. The overall study: Doses given second, at about 4 or about 12 weeks, were pooled.

Study-level findings and limits: Spike-specific TCRs gained breadth and depth after people received two AZD1222 doses. Only a handful of AZD1222 recipients, roughly six in all, had baseline seropositivity.

This TCR came from an adult in good health. Sequences were derived from peripheral blood, sampled on day 0 of AZD1222 vaccination. This rearrangement joins TRBV28 to TRBJ1-2, with 9 bases lining up with TRBD1. Written as DNA, the CDR3 is TGTGCCAGCAGTTCGGGACAGGGTGACTATGGCTACACCTTC. Translating it yields CASSSGQGDYGYTF.